Following are 26 T cell receptor beta chains from one sample sequenced in a study of blood T cell repertoires in COVID-19. Sequencing was performed with immunoSEQ multiplex PCR; in TCRdb, only in-frame clones are kept and a portion is missing. The profile shows some 150,000 clones, 82% of them singletons. Sequencing input: peripheral blood. The receptors derive from a woman of 80 years or more with acute or convalescent COVID-19.

This sequence joins TRBV23-1 and TRBJ2-1, with 7 bases that match TRBD1. TRBV23-1 is filed as an ORF, its function uncertain. V lost 0 bases and J lost 1; bases outside the gene matches: 6. The CDR3 has 17 residues. Written as DNA, the CDR3 is TGCGCCAGCAGTCAATCGGGGGACAGAACTTCCTACAATGAGCAGTTCTTC. Translating gives CASSQSGDRTSYNEQFF.

The V call is TRBV4-1, the J call TRBJ1-4; unclear D gene. Trimming left V 0 bases short and J 7 bases short, with 12 bases between. In germline, CDR1 is MGHRA, CDR2 YSYEKL. CDR3 length equals 15 residues. The CDR3 DNA reads as TGCGCCAGCAGCCAAGAGCGCTCAAGCTTTGAAAAACTGTTTTTT. It specifies CASSQERSSFEKLFF.

Here the CDR3 DNA reads TGCGCCAGCAGCCTCGAGGCTGTCGATAATTCACCCCTCCACTTT. This sequence encodes CASSLEAVDNSPLHF. The rearrangement joins TRBV5-1 to TRBJ1-6; D is unresolved. Germline V gene sequence: CDR1 SGHRS, CDR2 YFSETQ. The V end was cut by 4 bases, the J end by 5 bases, with 13 bases between. This CDR3 comprises 15 residues. Drawing the rest from reference TRBV5-1 and TRBJ1-6, the complete variable domain is KAGVTQTPRYLIKTRGQQVTLSCSPISGHRSVSWYQQTPGQGLQFLFEYFSETQRNKGNFPGRFSGRQFSNSRSEMNVSTLELGDSALYLCASSLEAVDNSPLHFGNGTRLTVT.

The chain joins TRBV19 to TRBJ2-7; D is uncertain. The CDR3 contains 12 residues. Germline assignment: CDR1 LNHDA and CDR2 SQIVND (reference sequence). V lost 7 bases and J 2 bases, leaving 9 bases between the germline ends. CDR3 DNA sequence: TGTGCCAGTATGAGTCAGGCCTACGAGCAGTACTTC. It encodes CASMSQAYEQYF.

Here the CDR3 reads CASSPALAVGEQYF. CDR3 bases: TGTGCCAGCAGCCCGGCGCTAGCCGTGGGCGAGCAGTACTTC. The rearrangement links TRBV4-2 to TRBJ2-7; a weak D match, TRBD2 (5 bases). This CDR3 region has 14 residues. V lost 4 bases to trimming and J lost 6 bases, with 16 bases between them. CDR1 LGHNA and CDR2 YNFKEQ come from the germline V gene.

The chain is built from TRBV28 and TRBJ2-7; weak D call: TRBD1 (5 bases). In germline, CDR1 is MDHEN, CDR2 SYDVKM. Trimming removed 6 bases from V and 4 bases from J, with 7 bases in between. This CDR3 is 11 amino acids long. CDR3 bases: TGTGCCAGCAGCTACAGGTACGAGCAGTACTTC. Translating gives CASSYRYEQYF.

The chain recombines TRBV10-2 with TRBJ2-1; D gene ambiguous. V was trimmed by 6 bases and J by 7 bases, leaving 10 bases between them. This CDR3 contains 12 residues. Germline V CDR1 and CDR2: WSHSY, SAAADI. The CDR3 protein is CASRELLNEQFF. The DNA for the CDR3 is TGCGCCAGCAGAGAACTCTTAAATGAGCAGTTCTTC.

The chain has TRBV19 and TRBJ1-1, with TRBD1 as a possible D gene (5 bases). The germline V gene encodes CDR1 LNHDA and CDR2 SQIVND (reference sequence). There are 14 residues in the CDR3. Trimming pared 6 bases from V and 0 bases from J, leaving 11 bases between. CDR3: CASRKQVMNTEAFF. As DNA, the CDR3 is TGTGCCAGTAGGAAACAGGTTATGAACACTGAAGCTTTCTTT.

The chain couples TRBV5-4 to TRBJ1-2; D perhaps matches TRBD1 (5 bases). V was shortened by 2 bases and J by 5 bases, with 13 bases between the two germline ends. CDR3 length: 14 amino acids. The V gene's germline CDR1 is SGHNT and CDR2 YYREEE (reference sequence). CDR3 DNA: TGTGCCAGCAGCTTATGGGGGGGACCGTATGGCTACACCTTC. Translation gives CASSLWGGPYGYTF.

The chain carries TRBV10-2 and TRBJ1-2; D might be TRBD1 (5 bases). V was trimmed by 6 bases and J by 7 bases, leaving 15 bases between them. CDR1 WSHSY and CDR2 SAAADI come from the germline V gene. CDR3 size: 13 residues. The CDR3 nucleotides read TGCGCCAGCAGAGCCGGGCCGGGGGGTGGCTACACCTTC. Translation: CASRAGPGGGYTF.

The chain employs TRBV6-6 and TRBJ2-1; TRBD1 might be the D (7 bases). The CDR3 contains 16 residues. The germline V gene has CDR1 MNHNY and CDR2 SVGAGI (reference sequence). Trimming removed 6 bases from V and 2 bases from J, with 17 bases in between. DNA of the CDR3: TGTGCCAGCAGCGCCAGGGGGGACCGGACCTACAATGAGCAGTTCTTC. It translates to CASSARGDRTYNEQFF.

This clone was detected once. The chain employs TRBV3-1 (or the pseudogene TRBV3-2) and TRBJ2-6; the match to TRBD2 covers 8 bases. The CDR3 covers 17 residues. Germline V CDR1 and CDR2: LGHDT, YNNKEL (reference sequence). The ends lost 2 bases at V and 1 base at J; junction bases unmatched: 4. The CDR3 spells CASSQSRGGSGANVLTF. CDR3 in DNA: TGTGCCAGCAGCCAATCGCGCGGGGGGTCTGGGGCCAACGTCCTGACTTTC.

The V gene is TRBV6-5, the J gene TRBJ1-2, with D possibly TRBD1 on 5 matching bases. The CDR3 extends over 15 amino acids. Germline V gene sequence: CDR1 MNHEY, CDR2 SVGAGI. V lost 3 bases to trimming and J lost 0 bases, with 11 bases between them. CDR3 in DNA: TGTGCCAGCAGTTATACAGGTTACTCTAACTATGGCTACACCTTC. This sequence encodes CASSYTGYSNYGYTF.

The chain couples TRBV11-2 to TRBJ1-1; TRBD1 matches 7 bases. Germline V CDR1 and CDR2: SGHAT, FQNNGV. This CDR3 is built from 15 residues. Germline trimming cut 7 bases from V and 8 bases from J; bases unmatched to any gene: 16. The CDR3: CASTVMTGTLREAFF. The CDR3, as DNA: TGTGCCAGCACCGTAATGACAGGGACCCTCCGCGAAGCTTTCTTT.

In DNA form, the CDR3 reads TGCGCCAGCAGCTCCACGGGGGGTTCCTACGAGCAGTACTTC. It specifies CASSSTGGSYEQYF. The gene calls are TRBV5-1 and TRBJ2-7; 7 bases line up with TRBD2. Germline V gene lookup returns CDR1 SGHRS and CDR2 YFSETQ. V was pared by 3 bases and J by 1 base, with 4 bases of the junction left unmatched. This CDR3 has 14 residues.

The chain is built from TRBV28 and TRBJ2-7, with TRBD2 identical over 10 bases. CDR3 size: 15 residues. Germline V CDR1 and CDR2: MDHEN, SYDVKM. The trim removed 6 bases at V and 3 bases at J, leaving 8 bases unmatched. The CDR3: CASSPLAGEYYEQYF. The CDR3 nucleotides read TGTGCCAGCAGCCCGCTAGCGGGAGAGTACTACGAGCAGTACTTC.

The chain has TRBV13 and TRBJ1-2, with D perhaps matching TRBD1 (5 bases). The CDR3 extends over 14 amino acids. The germline V gene encodes CDR1 PRHDT and CDR2 FYEKMQ (reference sequence). Between the trimmed V and J ends, which lost 1 base and 4 bases, there was a span of 10 bases. CDR3 DNA sequence: TGTGCCAGCAGCTTAGTGCAGGGCACCTATGGCTACACCTTC. Protein: CASSLVQGTYGYTF.

The chain is built from TRBV10-3 and TRBJ1-4; D remains unclear. CDR1 and CDR2 from the germline V gene are ENHRY and SYGVKD. V was trimmed by 3 bases and J by 3 bases, leaving 14 bases between them. The CDR3 totals 16 residues. In nucleotides, the CDR3 is TGTGCCATCAGTGAATTGCACGGGGAGGCTAATGAAAAACTGTTTTTT. This codes for CAISELHGEANEKLFF.

The rearrangement joins TRBV6-5 to TRBJ2-5; 11 positions match TRBD2. The V gene end was trimmed by 3 bases and the J gene end by 4 bases; junction bases not matched to a gene: 4. This CDR3 is 15 amino acids long. Germline V gene data show CDR1 as MNHEY and CDR2 as SVGAGI. Written as DNA, the CDR3 is TGTGCCAGCAGTTATCAAGGACTAGCGGGAGAGACCCAGTACTTC. It translates to CASSYQGLAGETQYF.

The chain uses TRBV5-1 and TRBJ1-1, with D maybe TRBD1 (5 bases). Germline-derived CDR1 and CDR2 are SGHRS and YFSETQ. The CDR3 loop spans 14 amino acids. V lost 4 bases and J 6 bases, leaving 16 bases between the germline ends. CDR3 sequence: CASSPAGPWAEAFF. CDR3 bases: TGCGCCAGCAGCCCCGCGGGGCCTTGGGCTGAAGCTTTCTTT.

V and J are TRBV18 and TRBJ1-6; TRBD1 agrees at 9 bases. From germline, CDR1 is KGHSH and CDR2 LQKENI. The V and J ends lost 3 bases and 6 bases, in that order; junction bases with no gene match: 9. The CDR3 covers 17 residues. The CDR3 DNA is TGTGCCAGCTCACCGGTGGGAACAGGGGGCGGTAATTCACCCCTCCACTTT. As protein: CASSPVGTGGGNSPLHF. Variable domain in full (rest from reference TRBV18 and TRBJ1-6): NAGVMQNPRHLVRRRGQEARLRCSPMKGHSHVYWYRQLPEEGLKFMVYLQKENIIDESGMPKERFSAEFPKEGPSILRIQQVVRGDSAAYFCASSPVGTGGGNSPLHFGNGTRLTVT.

This chain links TRBV18 with TRBJ2-7; D is perhaps TRBD2 (6 bases). The CDR3 runs to 14 residues. The germline V gene encodes CDR1 KGHSH and CDR2 LQKENI. Deletions cut 5 bases from V and 0 bases from J, with 11 bases between. CDR3 DNA: TGTGCCAGCTCAAGAGACGGGAGCTCCTACGAGCAGTACTTC. Translated, it gives CASSRDGSSYEQYF.

This rearrangement joins TRBV18 to TRBJ2-2; no reliable D call. There are 14 residues in the CDR3. Germline V gives CDR1 KGHSH, CDR2 LQKENI. V was clipped by 3 bases and J by 5 bases, with 10 bases between them. CDR3 sequence (DNA): TGTGCCAGCTCACCTCTCGCGCCTACCGGGGAGCTGTTTTTT. Amino acids: CASSPLAPTGELFF. Supplemented by reference TRBV18 and TRBJ2-2, the full variable domain reads NAGVMQNPRHLVRRRGQEARLRCSPMKGHSHVYWYRQLPEEGLKFMVYLQKENIIDESGMPKERFSAEFPKEGPSILRIQQVVRGDSAAYFCASSPLAPTGELFFGEGSRLTVL.

The V call is TRBV28, the J call TRBJ2-7; the D gene is possibly TRBD1 (5 bases). This CDR3 region has 14 residues. CDR1 is MDHEN and CDR2 is SYDVKM in the germline V gene. The V end was cut by 6 bases, the J end by 2 bases, with 14 bases between. CDR3 DNA sequence: TGTGCCAGCAGCCGAAGTGGACATCCCTACGAGCAGTACTTC. It specifies CASSRSGHPYEQYF.

This sequence joins TRBV5-1 and TRBJ2-1, with TRBD2 matching 8 bases. This CDR3 has 18 amino acids. V gave up 2 bases and J gave up 9 bases; unmatched junction bases: 19. In germline, CDR1 is SGHRS, CDR2 YFSETQ. The CDR3 region has the DNA TGCGCCAGCAGCTTCAGAATCGGAAATAGCGGGACCAGGGGTGAGCAGTTCTTC. Translated: CASSFRIGNSGTRGEQFF.

The genes are TRBV13 and TRBJ2-5, with D unclear. Germline assignment: CDR1 PRHDT and CDR2 FYEKMQ (reference sequence). This CDR3 has 13 amino acids. V lost 5 bases and J lost 2, with 9 bases in between. CDR3 sequence (DNA): TGTGCCAGCAGCCTCTCCCCTCAAGAGACCCAGTACTTC. As protein: CASSLSPQETQYF.